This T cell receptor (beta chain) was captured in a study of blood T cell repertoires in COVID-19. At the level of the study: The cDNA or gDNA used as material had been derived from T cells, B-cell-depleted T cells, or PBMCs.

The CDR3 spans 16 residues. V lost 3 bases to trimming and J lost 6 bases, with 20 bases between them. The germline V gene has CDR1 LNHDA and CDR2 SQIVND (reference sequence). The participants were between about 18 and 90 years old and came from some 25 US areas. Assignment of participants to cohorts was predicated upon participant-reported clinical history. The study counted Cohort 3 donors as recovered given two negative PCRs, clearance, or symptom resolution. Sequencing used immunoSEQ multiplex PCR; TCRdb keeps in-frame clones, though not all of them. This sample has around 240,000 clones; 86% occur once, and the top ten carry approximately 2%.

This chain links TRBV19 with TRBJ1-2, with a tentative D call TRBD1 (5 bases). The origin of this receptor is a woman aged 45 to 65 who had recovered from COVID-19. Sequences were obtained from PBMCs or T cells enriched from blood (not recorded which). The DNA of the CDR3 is TGTGCCAGTAGTATCCAGGGAAGAAGCCCAAGGAATGGCTACACCTTC. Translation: CASSIQGRSPRNGYTF. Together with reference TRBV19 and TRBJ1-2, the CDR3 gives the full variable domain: DGGITQSPKYLFRKEGQNVTLSCEQNLNHDAMYWYRQDPGQGLRLIYYSQIVNDFQKGDIAEGYSVSREKKESFPLTVTSAQKNPTAFYLCASSIQGRSPRNGYTFGSGTRLTVV.